This T cell receptor beta chain was observed in a study of CD8+ T cells in alopecia areata. In the study overall: Oral tofacitinib (5 to 10 mg twice daily) was administered to treated patients. Scoring treated patients' severity relied on the percentage of scalp area affected.

Specified treatment: oral pan-JAK inhibitor, 5-10 mg twice daily. RNA extraction was followed by reverse transcription into cDNA, which acted as the sequencing template. Sequencing was performed with immunoSEQ multiplex PCR; in TCRdb, only in-frame clones are kept and a portion is missing. Of 110,000 to 150,000 clones listed, 80% to 90% are singletons. V was cut by 1 base and J by 5 bases, with 7 bases left in between. The CDR3 is 13 residues long. Germline lookup yields CDR1 SEHNR and CDR2 FQNEAQ (reference sequence). The sample holds a few counts of this clone. What it recognizes is unknown. General study results and limits: Relative to mice, TCR sharing across patients was less clear, a difference possibly HLA-related. It was observed that many expanded lesional clones persisted in scalp and blood during tofacitinib.

The chain employs TRBV7-9 and TRBJ2-3, with D perhaps assigned TRBD1 or TRBD2 (5 bases each). The source was CD8+ T cells sorted from blood, collected at week 4, from a patient treated with tofacitinib. The sequence came from a human donor with alopecia areata. The CDR3: CASSLGGKDTQYF. The CDR3 coding sequence is TGTGCCAGCAGCTTAGGGGGGAAAGATACGCAGTATTTT.